These T cell receptor beta chains were read from a single sample in a study of cytomegalovirus exposure and HLA in healthy donors. The data were produced by immunoSEQ multiplex PCR, yet TCRdb's version contains in-frame clones alone and is incomplete. This table holds 170,000 or so clones, 65% to 85% found once. The sample consisted of PBMCs. The receptors originated from a woman aged 45-65 years in good health and CMV-seropositive. Both conserved end residues are part of each CDR3. D genes are given only for firm matches. Clone size appears in some rows only: once, few, many, or a class for an expanded clone.

>TRBJ2-2|.|TRBV4-2|.
TGTGCCAGCACCTCATCGGGGGCTAGCGGAACCGGGGAGCTGTTTTTT
CASTSSGASGTGELFF
>TRBJ1-1|.|TRBV11-2|.
TGTGCCAGCAGCTTAGGGTCGGGAGGGGTCGCTCGGGCTTTCTTT
CASSLGSGGVARAFF
>TRBJ2-4|.|TRBV6-1|TRBD1
TGTGCCAGCAGGGGGACAGGGGGTGTCATTCAGTACTTC
CASRGTGGVIQYF
>TRBJ1-6|.|TRBV13|TRBD1
TGTGCCAGCAGCTTCGGGACAGGGGGACAAGCCCTCCACTTT
CASSFGTGGQALHF
>TRBJ1-2|.|TRBV21-1|.
TGTGCCAGCAGCTACCGGGAACAGCGGGGCTATGGCTACACCTTC
CASSYREQRGYGYTF
>TRBJ2-3|.|TRBV4-1|TRBD2
TGCGCCAGCAGCCGCCCACGGGGACTAGCGGGAGGGTCTTCCACTAGCACAGATACGCAGTATTTT
CASSRPRGLAGGSSTSTDTQYF
>TRBJ1-1|.|TRBV20-1|TRBD1
TGCAGTGCCACAGGGGGGACTGAAGCTTTCTTT
CSATGGTEAFF
>TRBJ2-5|.|TRBV4-1|TRBD2
TGCGCCAGCAGCCGCAGCATAGCGGGAGAGGAGACCCAGTACTTC
CASSRSIAGEETQYF
>TRBJ1-1|.|TRBV18|.
TGTGCCAGCTCACCACGGAGTGTCAATCCCGGCATGAACACTGAAGCTTTCTTT
CASSPRSVNPGMNTEAFF
>TRBJ2-7|.|TRBV7-9|.
TGTGCCAGCAGCTTAGGAGGCGCCGAGCAGTACTTC
CASSLGGAEQYF
>TRBJ2-7|few|TRBV6-5|TRBD1
TGTGCCAGCAGGAGGGGACAGGATAACTACGAGCAGTACTTC
CASRRGQDNYEQYF
>TRBJ2-2|.|TRBV7-3|TRBD2
TGTGCCAGCAGCCCGACTAGCGGAACGAACACCGGGGAGCTGTTTTTT
CASSPTSGTNTGELFF
>TRBJ2-1|.|TRBV2|.
TGTGCCAGCAGGCTGGACAGCTCCTCCTACAATGAGCAGTTCTTC
CASRLDSSSYNEQFF
>TRBJ1-5|.|TRBV19|.
TGTGCCAGTAGCGGACAGAGATTTCGCAATCAGCCCCAGCATTTT
CASSGQRFRNQPQHF
>TRBJ1-2|once|TRBV20-1|.
TGCAGTGCTTCCGGTGAAATTGGCTACACCTTC
CSASGEIGYTF
>TRBJ1-2|once|TRBV28|TRBD1
TGTGCCAGCAGTTTAGGACAGGCCCGCTATGGCTACACCTTC
CASSLGQARYGYTF
>TRBJ1-2|.|TRBV6-5|TRBD1
TGTGCCAGCAGTTACTCGACAGGGGCGAACTATGGCTACACCTTC
CASSYSTGANYGYTF
>TRBJ1-5|.|TRBV19|.
TGTGCCTCGTCACAGGCGATCCGTAATCAGCCCCAGCATTTT
CASSQAIRNQPQHF
>TRBJ2-1|.|TRBV9|TRBD1
TGTGCCAGCAGCGTAGAGACAGGGGGCTACAATGAGCAGTTCTTC
CASSVETGGYNEQFF
>TRBJ1-3|.|TRBV5-4|.
TGTGCCAGCAGCTTGGGGGAGCCTGGAAACACCATATATTTT
CASSLGEPGNTIYF
>TRBJ1-4|.|TRBV6-5|.
TGTGCCAGCAGCGACCACAGTACCCCGCGTGAAAAACTGTTTTTT
CASSDHSTPREKLFF
>TRBJ2-1|.|TRBV5-1|TRBD1
TGCGCCAGCAGCTTGGTAGGGGGCGGTGAGCAGTTCTTC
CASSLVGGGEQFF
>TRBJ1-6|.|TRBV7-9|.
TGTGCCAGCAGCTTAGATGGGGGCAGTTCACCCCTCCACTTT
CASSLDGGSSPLHF
>TRBJ1-1|.|TRBV29-1|.
TGCAGCGTTGAAGCCCGCCAGAAGAGGGCTTTCTTT
CSVEARQKRAFF
>TRBJ1-2|.|TRBV28|.
TGTGCCAGCAGAACGGGGGGGTCCTATGGCTACACCTTC
CASRTGGSYGYTF
>TRBJ2-7|.|TRBV6-5|TRBD2
TGTGCCAGCAGCTCCGAGACTAGCGGGCCGTTCAGGCAGTACTTC
CASSSETSGPFRQYF
>TRBJ2-1|.|TRBV7-9|TRBD2
TGTGCCAGCAGCTTAAATAGCGGGAGTGATAATGAGCAGTTCTTC
CASSLNSGSDNEQFF
>TRBJ1-5|few|TRBV6-5|TRBD1
TGTGCCAGCAGTTCGGGACAGGCGTTCCGGCCCCAGCATTTT
CASSSGQAFRPQHF
>TRBJ2-7|.|TRBV2|.
.
CASSENLVGTGTILRDF
>TRBJ1-2|.|TRBV15|.
TGTGCCACCAGCAGGCCCCAGGCTGCCTATGGCTACACCTTC
CATSRPQAAYGYTF
>TRBJ2-1|few|TRBV4-3|TRBD2
TGCGCCAGCAGCCAAGGGGTAGCGGGGGGGGAGGCAAGTGGGCAGTTCTTC
CASSQGVAGGEASGQFF
>TRBJ2-3|.|TRBV6-5|TRBD1
TGTGCCAGCAGTCATACAGGGGGTGGCCGGGATACGCAGTATTTT
CASSHTGGGRDTQYF
>TRBJ2-1|.|TRBV29-1|TRBD2
TGCAGCGTTGCCCTAGCGGGTTCCTACAATGAGCAGTTCTTC
CSVALAGSYNEQFF
>TRBJ2-7|.|TRBV27|TRBD2
TGTGCCAGCAGTTTATGGGGGAGCGGGAGTTCCTACGAGCAGTACTTC
CASSLWGSGSSYEQYF
>TRBJ2-5|.|TRBV7-2|.
TGTGCCAGCAGCTTAGAGCTGGGAGGGGGGGGGATGGAGACCCAGTACTTC
CASSLELGGGGMETQYF
>TRBJ2-2|.|TRBV11-2|TRBD1
TGTGCCAGCAGCTTAGTACAGGGGTTCACCGGGGAGCTGTTTTTT
CASSLVQGFTGELFF
>TRBJ2-3|.|TRBV28|.
TGTGCCAGCAGATCGGACAACCGGGATACGCAGTATTTT
CASRSDNRDTQYF
>TRBJ2-7|.|TRBV18|TRBD1
TGTGCCAGCTCCCGATTTCTAGGACAGGACCTCTCCTACGAGCAGTACTTC
CASSRFLGQDLSYEQYF
>TRBJ1-1|.|TRBV28|TRBD1
TGTGCCAGCAGTTTGCACAACCCGAGACAGGGATTTGAAGCTTTCTTT
CASSLHNPRQGFEAFF
>TRBJ1-5|.|TRBV2|.
TGTGCCAGCAGGCCGCGGGATTTTAGCAATCAGCCCCAGCATTTT
CASRPRDFSNQPQHF
>TRBJ2-1|few|TRBV15|TRBD2
TGTGCCACCAGCAGAGGACCGGGACTAGCTACAGATGAGCAGTTCTTC
CATSRGPGLATDEQFF
>TRBJ1-3|.|TRBV30|TRBD1
TGTGCCTGGTCCTTGACAGGGAGCTCTGGAAACACCATATATTTT
CAWSLTGSSGNTIYF
>TRBJ2-3|once|TRBV28|TRBD1
TGTGCCAGCAGTTTATTGGGACAGGGGATAGATACGCAGTATTTT
CASSLLGQGIDTQYF
>TRBJ1-5|.|TRBV2|.
TGTGCCAGCAGTGGAGTAAGTGGAGGGATAGGGGCCCAGCATTTT
CASSGVSGGIGAQHF
>TRBJ2-7|.|TRBV7-2|TRBD1
TGTGCCAGCAGCTTAGGTACAGGGGGTAGCGAGCAGTACTTC
CASSLGTGGSEQYF
>TRBJ2-1|.|TRBV19|.
TGTGCCAGTAGTATAACCGCGGGACTCCACAATGAGCAGTTCTTC
CASSITAGLHNEQFF
>TRBJ1-2|few|TRBV30|TRBD1
TGTGCCTGGAGTGTACAAAGGACAGGGAACTATGGCTACACCTTC
CAWSVQRTGNYGYTF
>TRBJ2-5|few|TRBV5-5|.
TGTGCCAGCAGCCTTGGGCTAGCTAAAGAGACCCAGTACTTC
CASSLGLAKETQYF
>TRBJ1-6|.|TRBV5-8|.
TGTGCCAGCAGCTTAGGCAGGGGTAATTCACCCCTCCACTTT
CASSLGRGNSPLHF
>TRBJ1-3|.|TRBV7-9|.
TGTTCCAGCAGCAGAGGTCAGGGAAACTCTGGAAACACCATATATTTT
CSSSRGQGNSGNTIYF
>TRBJ2-7|.|TRBV27|TRBD1
TGTGCCAGCAGTTTATATGGTGAGACAGGGATTATCTACGAGCAGTACTTC
CASSLYGETGIIYEQYF
>TRBJ1-2|few|TRBV28|.
TGTGCCACGCGGGCAGGAAATTATGGCTACACCTTC
CATRAGNYGYTF
>TRBJ1-3|.|TRBV7-2|.
TGTGCCAGCAGCTTACGGACTTCAGACTCTGGAAACACCATATATTTT
CASSLRTSDSGNTIYF
>TRBJ1-5|.|TRBV19|TRBD1
TGTGCCAGTAGTATTAAGGGACAGGGCAATCAGCCCCAGCATTTT
CASSIKGQGNQPQHF
>TRBJ1-1|.|TRBV13|.
TGTGCCAGCAGCCCTCTATACGACACTGAAGCTTTCTTT
CASSPLYDTEAFF
>TRBJ2-5|.|TRBV27|.
TGTGCCAGCAGTTTGTACGGGACAAATCAAGAGACCCAGTACTTC
CASSLYGTNQETQYF
>TRBJ2-3|.|TRBV7-2|.
TGTGCCAGCAGCCACACAGATACGCAGTATTTT
CASSHTDTQYF